This T cell receptor beta chain was retrieved from a study of shared clonotypes between healthy human individuals. About the study: Three CD4 naive, three CD4 memory, two CD8 naive and one CD8 memory plate were used per donor.

CD45RO-negative cells were positively selected for CCR7, leaving out terminally differentiated effector memory CD45RA+ cells. Germline loops: CDR1 PRHDT, CDR2 FYEKMQ (reference sequence). Unmatched junction bases numbered 5, after V lost 3 bases and J lost 8 bases. The CDR3 extends over 14 amino acids. Only in-frame clones appear in the TCRdb table, and some are missing; sequencing was by immunoSEQ multiplex PCR. The sample has 2 million or so clones, about 95% seen once. The chain uses TRBV13 and TRBJ2-4, with 9 positions matching TRBD1. The clonotype originates from a man aged 18 to 29 in good health. The sequenced sample consisted of naive CD8+ T cells sorted from blood. The CDR3 reads CASSFRTGEDIQYF. Written as DNA, the CDR3 is TGTGCCAGCAGCTTTCGGACAGGGGAGGACATTCAGTACTTC.